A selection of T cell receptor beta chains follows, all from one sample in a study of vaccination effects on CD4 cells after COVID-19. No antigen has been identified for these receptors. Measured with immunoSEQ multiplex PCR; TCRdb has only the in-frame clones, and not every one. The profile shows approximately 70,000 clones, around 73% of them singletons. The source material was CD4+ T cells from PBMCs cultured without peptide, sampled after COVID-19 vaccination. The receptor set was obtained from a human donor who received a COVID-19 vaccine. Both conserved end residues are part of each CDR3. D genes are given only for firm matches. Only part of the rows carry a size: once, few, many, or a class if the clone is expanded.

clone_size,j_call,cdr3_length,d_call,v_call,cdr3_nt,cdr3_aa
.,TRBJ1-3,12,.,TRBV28,TGTGCCAGCAGTTTCCTTGGAAACACCATATATTTT,CASSFLGNTIYF
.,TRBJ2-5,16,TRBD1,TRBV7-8,TGTGCCAGCAGCTTAAGACAGGGGGGTCGCGGAGAGACCCAGTACTTC,CASSLRQGGRGETQYF
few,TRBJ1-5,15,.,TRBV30,TGTGCCTGGAGTACCCCCGGACTGAGCAATCAGCCCCAGCATTTT,CAWSTPGLSNQPQHF
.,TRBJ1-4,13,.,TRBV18,TGTGCCAGCTCCGGGAACCTTAATGAAAAACTGTTTTTT,CASSGNLNEKLFF
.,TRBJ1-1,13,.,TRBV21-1,TGTGCCAGCAGCAAAGCTTACAGTAGGGAAGCTTTCTTT,CASSKAYSREAFF
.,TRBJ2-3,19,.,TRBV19,TGTGCCAGTAGTGGCCCCCATTTTTGGGGGGGGCCGGACACAGATACGCAGTATTTT,CASSGPHFWGGPDTDTQYF
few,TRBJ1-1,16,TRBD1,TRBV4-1,TGCGCCAGCAGCCCCGGACAGGGGACAGGAAACACTGAAGCTTTCTTT,CASSPGQGTGNTEAFF
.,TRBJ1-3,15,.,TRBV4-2,TGTGCCAGCAGCCAAGACGGTCTTCCTGGAAACACCATATATTTT,CASSQDGLPGNTIYF
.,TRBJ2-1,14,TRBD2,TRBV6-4,TGTGCCAGCAGTCGATTTAGCGGGGACTATGAGCAGTTCTTC,CASSRFSGDYEQFF
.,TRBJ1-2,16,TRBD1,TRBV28,TGTGCCAGCAGTTCTCGCTGGGGGACAGCGAACTATGGCTACACCTTC,CASSSRWGTANYGYTF
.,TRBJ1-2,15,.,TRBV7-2,TGTGCCAGCAGCTGGAACGAGGGAGCTAACTATGGCTACACCTTC,CASSWNEGANYGYTF
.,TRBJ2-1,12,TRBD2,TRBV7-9,TGTGCCAGCAGCCCGGCCATGGCGGGGGGGTTCTTC,CASSPAMAGGFF
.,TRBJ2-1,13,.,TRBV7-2,TGTGCCAGCAGCTTAGCTCCATACAATGAGCAGTTCTTC,CASSLAPYNEQFF
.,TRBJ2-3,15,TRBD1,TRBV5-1,TGCGCCAGCAGCAAGGCCGACAGGGGGGCAGATACGCAGTATTTT,CASSKADRGADTQYF
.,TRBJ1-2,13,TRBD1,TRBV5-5,TGTGCCAGCAGCTTACAGGGGAACTATGGCTACACCTTC,CASSLQGNYGYTF
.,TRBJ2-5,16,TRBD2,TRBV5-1,TGCGCCAGCAGCACCGGACTAGCGGGGTACCAAGAGACCCAGTACTTC,CASSTGLAGYQETQYF
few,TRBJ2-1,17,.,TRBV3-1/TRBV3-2,TGTGCCAGCAGCCCCCTGGCCGGCCGGGGGTCCTACAATGAGCAGTTCTTC,CASSPLAGRGSYNEQFF
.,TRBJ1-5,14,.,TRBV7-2,TGTGCCAGCAGTCTTCAGGGATCTAATCAGCCCCAGCATTTT,CASSLQGSNQPQHF
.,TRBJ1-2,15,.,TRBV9,TGTGCCAGTCCGACCTCAGGGAGGACTAACTATGGCTACACCTTC,CASPTSGRTNYGYTF
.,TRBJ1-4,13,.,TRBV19,TGTGCCAGTAGTCAGAAATTAAATGAAAAACTGTTTTTT,CASSQKLNEKLFF
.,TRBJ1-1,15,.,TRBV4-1,TGCGCCAGCAGGGTCAGGGACTTCATGAACACTGAAGCTTTCTTT,CASRVRDFMNTEAFF
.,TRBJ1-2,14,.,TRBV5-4,TGTGCCAGCAGCTCAGAACCCGGCCCCTATGGCTACACCTTC,CASSSEPGPYGYTF
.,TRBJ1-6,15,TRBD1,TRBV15,TGTGCCACCAGCAGAGAGATTGGACAGGGTTTGGCCCTCCACTTT,CATSREIGQGLALHF
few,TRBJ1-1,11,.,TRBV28,TGTGCCAGCAGTTTACTCACTGAAGCTTTCTTT,CASSLLTEAFF
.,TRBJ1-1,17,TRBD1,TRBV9,TGTGCCAGCAGCGTGGGGGGACAGGGGGGAATGAACACTGAAGCTTTCTTT,CASSVGGQGGMNTEAFF
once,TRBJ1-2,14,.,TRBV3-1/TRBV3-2,TGTGCCAGCAGCCAAACCTCGGGGCTTTATGGCTACACCTTC,CASSQTSGLYGYTF
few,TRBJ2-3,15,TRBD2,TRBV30,TGTGCCTGGAGTGTAAGACTAGCGGGCACATATACGCAGTATTTT,CAWSVRLAGTYTQYF